This TCR beta chain was found in a study of blood T cell repertoires in COVID-19. Whole-study context: From T cells, B-cell-depleted T cells, or PBMCs came the material, which was cDNA or gDNA.

In the authors' workflow: Quantification of nucleated cells was approximated via reference gene primer amplification. Assay used: immunoSEQ multiplex PCR; TCRdb lists only in-frame clones, some missing. V and J calls and clone size are given by that table; D and trimming were obtained from the DNA. The table shows under 300,000 clones, with around 90% occurring only once. CDR1 is SGDLS and CDR2 is YYNGEE in the germline V gene. V lost 3 bases to trimming and J lost 7 bases, with 19 bases between them. This CDR3 spans 16 amino acids. The study recruited people aged about 18 to 90 years across 24 US areas. Participant reports of clinical history set cohort assignment.

Sequencing was performed on PBMCs or T cells enriched from blood (not recorded which). This chain connects TRBV9 to TRBJ1-4; TRBD1 might be the D (5 bases). The clonotype originates from a woman between 18 and 29 years old who had recovered from COVID-19. The CDR3 spells CASSGHRRAVGEKLFF. CDR3 sequence (DNA): TGTGCCAGCAGCGGACACAGGAGGGCGGTGGGTGAAAAACTGTTTTTT.